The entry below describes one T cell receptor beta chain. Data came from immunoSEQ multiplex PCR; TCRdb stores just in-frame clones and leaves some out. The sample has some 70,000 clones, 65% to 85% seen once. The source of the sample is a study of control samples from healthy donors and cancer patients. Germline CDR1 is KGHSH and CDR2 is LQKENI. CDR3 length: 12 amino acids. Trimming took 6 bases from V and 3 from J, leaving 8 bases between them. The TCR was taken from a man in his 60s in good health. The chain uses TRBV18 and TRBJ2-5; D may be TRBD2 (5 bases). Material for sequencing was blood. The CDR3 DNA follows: TGTGCCAGCTCGGTGGGAGAAGAGACCCAGTACTTC. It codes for CASSVGEETQYF.